Sequencing of this T cell receptor (beta chain) was carried out in a study of chemoradiotherapy in HPV16-positive cancers. Details on this clone: As yet, its antigen is unknown.

Profiling relied on immunoSEQ multiplex PCR, and the TCRdb table lists in-frame clones only, not all of them. The sample contains roughly 4,100 clones, more than 70% of which appear only once. Whole-study findings and limits: HPV-responsive T-cell expansion during chemoradiotherapy was linked to improved recurrence-free survival in HPV16-positive patients. The functional HPV-specific definition rests on just a couple of HPV16-positive patients. Candidate HPV-specific clones and E7-related TCR motifs grew in tumor during treatment.

V lost 2 bases to trimming and J lost 6 bases, with 12 bases between them. Per the germline V gene, CDR1 is SGHTA and CDR2 is FQGTGA. The CDR3 runs 14 residues. The source of this sequence is a human donor with HPV-associated anogenital cancer. This chain uses TRBV7-3 with TRBJ2-3; either TRBD1 or TRBD2 may supply D (5 bases each). Specimen collection occurred from a patient who underwent chemoradiotherapy. Written as DNA, the CDR3 is TGTGCCAGCAGCTTAGTAGGGTGGGGGGATACGCAGTATTTT. Its protein is CASSLVGWGDTQYF.